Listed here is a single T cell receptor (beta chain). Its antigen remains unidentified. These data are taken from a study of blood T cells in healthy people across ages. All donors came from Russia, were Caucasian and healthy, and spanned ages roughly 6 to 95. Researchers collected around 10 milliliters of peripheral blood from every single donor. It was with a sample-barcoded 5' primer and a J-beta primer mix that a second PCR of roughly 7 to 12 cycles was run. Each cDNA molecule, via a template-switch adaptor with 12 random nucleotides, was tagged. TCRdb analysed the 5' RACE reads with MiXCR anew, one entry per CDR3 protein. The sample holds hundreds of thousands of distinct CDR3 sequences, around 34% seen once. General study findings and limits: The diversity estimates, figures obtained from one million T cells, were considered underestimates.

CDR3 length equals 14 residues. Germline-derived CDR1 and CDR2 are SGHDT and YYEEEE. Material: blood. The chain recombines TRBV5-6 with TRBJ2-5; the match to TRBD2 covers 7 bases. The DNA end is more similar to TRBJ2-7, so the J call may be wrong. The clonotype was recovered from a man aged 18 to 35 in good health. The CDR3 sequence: CASSSGGLGYEQYF. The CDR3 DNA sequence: TGTGCCAGCAGCTCGGGGGGTTTGGGCTACGAGCAGTACTTC.